This T cell receptor beta chain was documented in a study of blood T cell repertoires in COVID-19. Study information: Nucleic acid was either cDNA or gDNA, and it came from T cells, B-cell-depleted T cells, or PBMCs.

As handled by the study authors: For nucleated cells, counts were estimated from reference gene primer amplification. Clones were sequenced by immunoSEQ multiplex PCR, and TCRdb holds only the in-frame ones, with some missing. V and J calls and clone size are given by that table; D and trimming were obtained from the DNA. The repertoire holds a few hundred thousand clones, around 80% seen once, with under 4.5% in the top ten. The CDR3 is 16 amino acids. The V and J ends lost 4 bases and 3 bases, in that order; junction bases with no gene match: 8. Germline-derived CDR1 and CDR2 are SGHNT and YENEEA. The receptor was derived from a man younger than 45 with acute COVID-19. The sequenced sample consisted of PBMCs or T cells enriched from blood (not recorded which). The chain has TRBV11-3 and TRBJ2-3; 9 nucleotides match TRBD2. CDR3 bases: TGTGCCAGCAGCTCCAGTAGCGGGGGTAGGACAGATACGCAGTATTTT. Protein sequence: CASSSSSGGRTDTQYF.